The clone carrying this T cell receptor (beta chain) has only one observation. With 6 bases removed from V and 0 bases from J, the gap between germline ends came to 8 bases. Per the germline V gene, CDR1 is ENHRY and CDR2 is SYGVKD. CDR3 length: 14 residues. The participants were between roughly 18 and 89 years old and came from under 25 US areas. Membership in each cohort depended on participant-reported clinical history. The sample originates from a study of blood T cell repertoires in COVID-19. Methods used by the authors: For nucleated cells, counts were estimated from reference gene primer amplification. Libraries were prepared by immunoSEQ multiplex PCR; TCRdb keeps only in-frame clonotypes and omits some of them. Clone size and the V and J calls come from that table; the DNA yielded D and trimming. The table has 200,000 to 250,000 clones, more than 85% seen once; the top ten hold about 1.6%.

The TCR sequence derives from a woman aged 45-65 years who had recovered from COVID-19. What was sequenced was PBMCs or T cells enriched from blood (not recorded which). The V gene is TRBV10-3, the J gene TRBJ2-2; D remains unclear. The CDR3 loop is CAISGDANTGELFF. The CDR3 nucleotides read TGTGCCATCAGCGGAGACGCGAACACCGGGGAGCTGTTTTTT.